These 28 T cell receptor beta chains were sequenced from one sample in a study of blood T cell repertoires in COVID-19. This table comes from immunoSEQ multiplex PCR, and its TCRdb copy is limited to in-frame clones, with some not included. The table includes about 160,000 clones, roughly 80% detected once. Sequenced material: peripheral blood. These receptor sequences come from a man in his sixties with acute or convalescent COVID-19.

Only one count was recorded for this clone. V is TRBV6-6 and J is TRBJ1-5, with 7 bases lining up with TRBD1. The germline V gene encodes CDR1 MNHNY and CDR2 SVGAGI (reference sequence). This CDR3 is 12 amino acids long. The J segment lost 12 bases and the V segment lost 2 bases, leaving 4 bases of the junction unmatched. The CDR3 protein is CASSYPQGVQHF. CDR3 DNA: TGTGCCAGCAGTTACCCCCAGGGGGTCCAGCATTTT.

This sequence joins TRBV4-3 and TRBJ2-5, with D possibly TRBD2 on 5 matching bases. The germline V gene has CDR1 LGHNA and CDR2 YSLEER. This CDR3 has 14 amino acids. V was trimmed by 3 bases and J by 5 bases, leaving 13 bases between them. CDR3 residues: CASSHLKGGETQYF. CDR3 coding DNA: TGCGCCAGCAGCCACCTGAAGGGCGGGGAGACCCAGTACTTC.

The V gene is TRBV3-1 (or the pseudogene TRBV3-2), the J gene TRBJ1-4; D is possibly TRBD1 (6 bases). Germline CDR1 and CDR2: LGHDT and YNNKEL (reference sequence). V gave up 5 bases and J gave up 7 bases, with 11 bases separating them. CDR3 length: 13 amino acids. CDR3 sequence reads: CASSAGATEKLFF. As DNA, the CDR3 is TGTGCCAGCAGCGCAGGGGCTACTGAAAAACTGTTTTTT.

This chain uses TRBV10-3 with TRBJ1-2; TRBD1 is a possible D gene (6 bases). The CDR3 spans 15 residues. The germline V and J ends were trimmed by 6 bases and 7 bases, with 21 bases remaining between them. Germline CDR1 reads ENHRY; CDR2 reads SYGVKD. The chain's CDR3 is CAISGGRASLSGYTF. The CDR3 bases are TGTGCCATCAGCGGGGGGCGGGCCTCGCTTTCTGGCTACACCTTC.

This clone appeared once. The gene calls are TRBV19 and TRBJ2-2, with 11 bases lining up with TRBD2. J lost 5 bases, V lost 5 bases, and 4 bases had no gene match. The CDR3 extends over 15 amino acids. Germline CDR1 LNHDA, CDR2 SQIVND (reference sequence). The CDR3 nucleotides are TGTGCCAGTAGTGTCCTAGCGGGGGGTACCGGGGAGCTGTTTTTT. Amino acid sequence: CASSVLAGGTGELFF.

The chain joins TRBV7-2 to TRBJ1-1; 9 positions match TRBD1. The CDR3 has 15 residues. V trimming: 1 base; J trimming: 5 bases; junction bases outside the gene matches: 5. CDR1 and CDR2 from the germline V gene are SGHTA and FQGNSA. The CDR3 DNA is TGTGCCAGCAGCTTAGGGGACAGGGACAGGACTGAAGCTTTCTTT. Translation: CASSLGDRDRTEAFF.

V gene TRBV5-1 combines with J gene TRBJ1-1; D is ambiguous. V was shortened by 0 bases and J by 0 bases, with 12 bases between the two germline ends. In germline, CDR1 is SGHRS, CDR2 YFSETQ. CDR3 length: 16 amino acids. The CDR3 protein is CASSLAISVVNTEAFF. CDR3 nucleotide sequence: TGCGCCAGCAGCTTGGCCATCTCAGTTGTGAACACTGAAGCTTTCTTT.

V and J are TRBV28 and TRBJ1-2; 12 nucleotides align to TRBD1. From germline, CDR1 is MDHEN and CDR2 SYDVKM. The ends lost 6 bases at V and 7 bases at J; junction bases unmatched: 9. This CDR3 region has 15 residues. The CDR3 region has the DNA TGTGCCAGCAGCCGAGTGGGACAGGGGGCTTCTGGCTACACCTTC. Translating gives CASSRVGQGASGYTF.

The chain recombines TRBV7-3 with TRBJ1-1; 9 bases are shared with TRBD1. The CDR3 is 13 residues long. V dropped 5 bases and J dropped 5; count of bases not matched to a gene: 3. Germline V CDR1 and CDR2: SGHTA, FQGTGA. The CDR3 reads CASSRTGETEAFF. CDR3 nucleotide sequence: TGTGCCAGCAGCCGGACAGGGGAAACTGAAGCTTTCTTT.

The chain is built from TRBV4-1 and TRBJ1-3; possible D gene TRBD1, 5 bases. V was cut by 1 base and J by 8 bases, with 15 bases left in between. The CDR3 runs to 15 residues. Per germline, CDR1 MGHRA and CDR2 YSYEKL. The CDR3 bases are TGCGCCAGCAGCCAAGTCCAGGGTCTCGAATACACCATATATTTT. It specifies CASSQVQGLEYTIYF.

V and J are TRBV2 and TRBJ2-7; D gene ambiguous. The CDR3 sequence is 15 residues long. Trimming shortened V by 7 bases and J by 0 bases, and 16 bases separated the two germline ends. Germline CDR1 SNHLY, CDR2 FYNNEI. CDR3 protein: CASNPRPESSYEQYF. CDR3 sequence (DNA): TGTGCCAGCAATCCAAGGCCGGAGAGCTCCTACGAGCAGTACTTC.

The J gene is TRBJ1-5, the V gene TRBV7-8; D is perhaps TRBD1 (6 bases). CDR3 length: 15 amino acids. V lost 2 bases and J lost 6, with 14 bases in between. Per germline, CDR1 SGHVS and CDR2 FQNEAQ. The CDR3: CASSLYPGAGQPQHF. DNA of the CDR3: TGTGCCAGCAGCTTATATCCAGGGGCTGGTCAGCCCCAGCATTTT.

The genes are TRBV7-9 and TRBJ1-1, with a possible D match to TRBD1 (6 bases). V shed 5 bases and J shed 11 bases, with 18 bases lying between them. CDR3 length equals 13 residues. Germline values: CDR1 SEHNR, CDR2 FQNEAQ (reference sequence). The CDR3 sequence is CASSLADSSLAFF. The DNA for the CDR3 is TGTGCCAGCAGCCTCGCGGACAGCTCTCTGGCTTTCTTT.

V usage is TRBV5-1 and J usage is TRBJ2-5; the D gene is possibly TRBD1 (6 bases). The CDR3 totals 14 residues. The germline V gene has CDR1 SGHRS and CDR2 YFSETQ. V was pared by 3 bases and J by 1 base, with 10 bases between. As DNA, the CDR3 is TGCGCCAGCAGCTACCAGGGGACCCAAGAGACCCAGTACTTC. Protein product: CASSYQGTQETQYF.

V gene TRBV28 combines with J gene TRBJ2-7; 9 bases fit TRBD2. The junction had 2 bases not matched to a gene; V was cut back by 2 bases and J by 3 bases. This CDR3 comprises 14 residues. Looked up from germline, CDR1 is MDHEN and CDR2 is SYDVKM. For the CDR3, the DNA is TGTGCCAGCAGTTTAGTAGCGGGGGTCTACGAGCAGTACTTC. Amino acid sequence: CASSLVAGVYEQYF. Combining the CDR3 with reference TRBV28 and TRBJ2-7 gives the whole variable domain DVKVTQSSRYLVKRTGEKVFLECVQDMDHENMFWYRQDPGLGLRLIYFSYDVKMKEKGDIPEGYSVSREKKERFSLILESASTNQTSMYLCASSLVAGVYEQYFGPGTRLTVT.

This clone has a single count. CDR3 amino acids: CASPPAGKTNEAFF. CDR3 bases: TGTGCCAGCCCCCCGGCAGGGAAAACAAATGAAGCTTTCTTT. The genes are TRBV28 and TRBJ1-1; D is possibly TRBD1 (5 bases). Germline V CDR1 and CDR2: MDHEN, SYDVKM. V was cut by 8 bases and J by 7 bases, with 20 bases left in between. The CDR3 extends over 14 amino acids. Together with reference TRBV28 and TRBJ1-1, the CDR3 gives the full variable domain: DVKVTQSSRYLVKRTGEKVFLECVQDMDHENMFWYRQDPGLGLRLIYFSYDVKMKEKGDIPEGYSVSREKKERFSLILESASTNQTSMYLCASPPAGKTNEAFFGQGTRLTVV.

The chain uses TRBV5-1 and TRBJ2-5; 7 bases match TRBD2. Trimming at V came to 5 bases and at J to 2 bases, leaving 12 bases not matched to a gene. The CDR3 length is 16 residues. Germline CDR1 SGHRS, CDR2 YFSETQ. The CDR3 coding sequence is TGCGCCAGCAGAGTCTCGGGACTATACCTACAAGAGACCCAGTACTTC. Its translation is CASRVSGLYLQETQYF.

The chain's CDR3 is CASRLTGNSGNTIYF. CDR3 sequence (DNA): TGTGCCAGCAGGTTGACAGGGAACTCTGGAAACACCATATATTTT. The rearrangement uses TRBV6-5 and TRBJ1-3; TRBD1 matches 7 bases. The V and J ends lost 6 bases and 0 bases, in that order; junction bases with no gene match: 5. This CDR3 region has 15 residues. Germline CDR1 and CDR2: MNHEY and SVGAGI.

The CDR3 here is CASSLQGAHLTEAFF. Here the CDR3 DNA reads TGTGCCAGCAGCCTACAGGGGGCGCATCTGACTGAAGCTTTCTTT. The chain employs TRBV7-3 and TRBJ1-1; TRBD1 aligns across 9 bases. Germline V gene sequence: CDR1 SGHTA, CDR2 FQGTGA. This CDR3 is 15 amino acids long. V was pared by 5 bases and J by 5 bases, with 9 bases of the junction left unmatched.

This sequence joins TRBV18 and TRBJ2-7, with 9 bases fitting TRBD1. CDR1 and CDR2 from the germline V gene are KGHSH and LQKENI. The CDR3 runs to 14 residues. V was clipped by 5 bases and J by 3 bases; unmatched bases: 5. The CDR3 region has the DNA TGTGCCAGCTCATTGCCGGGACAGGGCTACGAGCAGTACTTC. Translating gives CASSLPGQGYEQYF.

J is TRBJ1-2 and V is TRBV6-5, with D hard to call. The CDR3 runs 16 residues. Germline V gives CDR1 MNHEY, CDR2 SVGAGI. V lost 0 bases and J 4 bases, leaving 15 bases between the germline ends. CDR3 loop: CASSYSSDSLGYGYTF. CDR3 nucleotide sequence: TGTGCCAGCAGTTACTCTTCAGACTCATTGGGCTATGGCTACACCTTC.

The chain joins TRBV25-1 to TRBJ2-4; 7 nucleotides line up with TRBD1. CDR3 length: 14 amino acids. Germline CDR1 reads MGHDK; CDR2 reads SYGVNS. Losses at the gene ends were 1 base for V and 3 bases for J; bases not matched to a gene: 0. The CDR3 region is CASSESGGKNIQYF. The DNA of the CDR3 is TGTGCCAGCAGTGAATCAGGGGGCAAAAACATTCAGTACTTC.

The chain couples TRBV3-1 (or the pseudogene TRBV3-2) to TRBJ2-7; TRBD1 matches at 7 bases. The trim removed 6 bases at V and 2 bases at J, leaving 10 bases unmatched. The CDR3 sequence is 15 residues long. The germline V gene has CDR1 LGHDT and CDR2 YNNKEL (reference sequence). This CDR3 is CASSRDRVNTYEQYF. The CDR3 DNA follows: TGTGCCAGCAGTCGTGACAGGGTGAACACCTACGAGCAGTACTTC.

The rearrangement links TRBV5-1 to TRBJ2-5; 11 positions agree with TRBD2. Looked up from germline, CDR1 is SGHRS and CDR2 is YFSETQ. V shed 4 bases, J shed 3 bases, and the junction held 5 bases outside the gene matches. CDR3 length: 15 amino acids. Here the CDR3 reads CASSQELAGEETQYF. The DNA of the CDR3 is TGCGCCAGCAGCCAGGAACTAGCGGGGGAAGAGACCCAGTACTTC.

This clone was counted only a few times. At the DNA level, this CDR3 is encoded by other sequences in the same sample as well. The rearrangement links TRBV9 to TRBJ2-3, with D possibly being TRBD1 (7 bases). Germline V lookup: CDR1 SGDLS, CDR2 YYNGEE. The V end lost 3 bases, the J end lost 6 bases, and 14 bases lay between the germline ends. The CDR3 sequence is 14 residues long. The CDR3 loop reads CASSAGGGPDTQYF. The CDR3 DNA is TGTGCCAGCAGCGCAGGGGGAGGTCCGGATACGCAGTATTTT.

The J gene is TRBJ1-2, the V gene TRBV14; 9 nucleotides agree with TRBD1. Germline V gene sequence: CDR1 SGHDN, CDR2 FVKESK. The CDR3 consists of 18 residues. The ends lost 2 bases at V and 3 bases at J; junction bases unmatched: 13. The DNA for the CDR3 is TGTGCCAGCAGCCAATTGGGAGACAGGGGGTTGCAGCACTATGGCTACACCTTC. Translated, it gives CASSQLGDRGLQHYGYTF.

The chain couples TRBV7-6 to TRBJ2-5; TRBD2 matches 11 bases. The J segment lost 1 base and the V segment lost 2 bases, leaving 12 bases of the junction unmatched. CDR3 length equals 19 residues. Germline V gives CDR1 SGHVS, CDR2 FNYEAQ. This chain's CDR3 is CASSLLAGGHRPPQETQYF. CDR3 nucleotides: TGTGCCAGCAGCTTATTAGCGGGGGGGCATAGGCCCCCCCAAGAGACCCAGTACTTC.

V usage is TRBV25-1 and J usage is TRBJ1-1, with D tentatively TRBD1 (6 bases). V was trimmed by 6 bases and J by 5 bases, leaving 13 bases between them. This CDR3 comprises 13 residues. CDR1 is MGHDK, CDR2 SYGVNS, per germline. The CDR3 loop is CASSYRVGTEAFF. The CDR3 DNA reads TGTGCCAGCAGCTACAGGGTGGGGACTGAAGCTTTCTTT.